The next 4 T cell receptor beta chains were all read from a single sample in a study of control samples from healthy donors and cancer patients. The repertoire was sequenced with immunoSEQ multiplex PCR; TCRdb's copy has only in-frame clones and lacks some. The data contain about 130,000 clones, 90% to 95% of them singletons. The material sequenced was PBMCs. The receptors stem from a man aged 45-60 years with head and neck cancer.

J is TRBJ2-1 and V is TRBV18; TRBD1 might be the D (5 bases). The CDR3 spans 11 residues. The V and J ends lost 11 bases and 3 bases respectively, with 8 bases between them. Germline CDR1 and CDR2: KGHSH and LQKENI. CDR3 coding DNA: TGTGCCGGCGGACACTACAATGAGCAGTTCTTC. Translating gives CAGGHYNEQFF.

The chain carries TRBV5-4 and TRBJ1-2; D ambiguous. V was shortened by 2 bases and J by 13 bases, with 21 bases between the two germline ends. Per germline, CDR1 SGHNT and CDR2 YYREEE (reference sequence). The CDR3 extends over 14 amino acids. The CDR3 is CASSFFGIKIGFTF. CDR3 DNA sequence: TGTGCCAGCAGCTTCTTCGGGATAAAGATTGGTTTCACCTTC. Supplemented by reference TRBV5-4 and TRBJ1-2, the full variable domain reads ETGVTQSPTHLIKTRGQQVTLRCSSQSGHNTVSWYQQALGQGPQFIFQYYREEENGRGNFPPRFSGLQFPNYSSELNVNALELDDSALYLCASSFFGIKIGFTFGSGTRLTVV.

The rearrangement uses TRBV7-9 and TRBJ1-2; TRBD1 aligns across 11 bases. Germline CDR1 and CDR2: SEHNR and FQNEAQ (reference sequence). The CDR3 is 17 amino acids. The V segment lost 0 bases and the J segment 4 bases; nucleotides outside the gene matches: 7. As DNA, the CDR3 is TGTGCCAGCAGCTTAGCGCTCAGGACAGGGGGCAGCTATGGCTACACCTTC. Translation: CASSLALRTGGSYGYTF.

The chain has TRBV4-3 and TRBJ1-6, with 8 bases lining up with TRBD1. This CDR3 spans 16 amino acids. Per germline, CDR1 LGHNA and CDR2 YSLEER. V was clipped by 0 bases and J by 8 bases; unmatched bases: 6. CDR3 protein: CASSQDLPGGDSPLHF. The CDR3 bases are TGCGCCAGCAGCCAAGATCTACCAGGGGGCGATTCACCCCTCCACTTT.